This is a list of T cell receptor beta chains from one sample in a study of T cell responses to AZD1222 COVID-19 vaccine. Generated by immunoSEQ multiplex PCR, the TCRdb table keeps only in-frame clones and is missing some. The sample includes 90,000 to 95,000 clones, around 89% of them seen just once. Sequenced here: peripheral blood, sampled 28 days after the second AZD1222 dose. The source is an adult who received the AZD1222 COVID-19 vaccine. Both conserved end residues are part of each CDR3. The D gene is left open where the match is weak. Only some rows state a clone size, as once, few, many or a class for expanded clones.

TRBV27	TRBJ1-5	TRBD1	.	TGTGCCAGCAGTGTGGACAGGTACGATAATCAGCCCCAGCATTTT	CASSVDRYDNQPQHF
TRBV5-1	TRBJ1-6	.	.	TGCGCCAGCAGCTTAGAGAATTCACCCCTCCACTTT	CASSLENSPLHF
TRBV27	TRBJ1-1	.	.	TGTGCCAGCAGTCCATACGGGGGGGTGAACACTGAAGCTTTCTTT	CASSPYGGVNTEAFF
TRBV14	TRBJ2-5	.	.	TGTGCCAGCAGCAGGCAAGCGGTGACAGCCGAGACCCAGTACTTC	CASSRQAVTAETQYF
TRBV28	TRBJ1-2	.	.	TGTGCCAGCAGTTCCCCCCCGGCAGCTTATGGCTACACCTTC	CASSSPPAAYGYTF
TRBV7-8	TRBJ1-2	.	.	TGTGCCAGCAGCTTAGGCAGGGGATCTTCTAACTATGGCTACACCTTC	CASSLGRGSSNYGYTF
TRBV7-2	TRBJ1-1	TRBD1	.	TGTGCCAGCAGTCCAGGACCGCCGGGACAGGGCGAAGCTTTCTTT	CASSPGPPGQGEAFF
TRBV9	TRBJ1-5	.	.	TGTGCCAGCAGCGTAGGTGCAGGGTCGGCTCAGCCCCAGCATTTT	CASSVGAGSAQPQHF
TRBV9	TRBJ2-2	.	.	TGTGCCAGCAGCTCATGGACAGCGAGTACCGGGGAGCTGTTTTTT	CASSSWTASTGELFF
TRBV19	TRBJ1-2	.	.	TGTGCCAGTCGACTGGAGGTTTATGGCTACACCTTC	CASRLEVYGYTF
TRBV18	TRBJ1-4	.	.	TGTGCCAGCTCACCACAGGGTGTGGTTACTAATGAAAAACTGTTTTTT	CASSPQGVVTNEKLFF
TRBV3-1/TRBV3-2	TRBJ1-1	TRBD1	.	TGTGCCAGCAGCCAACTACAGGGGATTGAAGCTTTCTTT	CASSQLQGIEAFF
TRBV5-6	TRBJ2-1	TRBD1	.	TGTGCCAGCAGCTTGGCCGAAGCGGGACAGGGCAATGAGCAGTTCTTC	CASSLAEAGQGNEQFF
TRBV3-1/TRBV3-2	TRBJ1-1	TRBD1	.	TGTGCCAGCAGTTGGACAGGCGGCACTGAAGCTTTCTTT	CASSWTGGTEAFF
TRBV27	TRBJ2-4	.	.	TGTGCCAGCAGTTTTCATTGTTTGGGGGGCGCAACCAAAAACATTCAGTACTTC	CASSFHCLGGATKNIQYF
TRBV4-1	TRBJ1-1	TRBD1	.	TGCGCCAGTAATCGAGGACAGGGGACGAACACTGAAGCTTTCTTT	CASNRGQGTNTEAFF
TRBV28	TRBJ1-1	TRBD1	few	TGTGCCAGCAGTTTAGTGACAGGGGTGAACACTGAAGCTTTCTTT	CASSLVTGVNTEAFF
TRBV7-2	TRBJ1-2	.	.	TGTGCCAGCAACCCGGCGGTAACGCTCTTCAAAGCTAACTATGGCTACACCTTC	CASNPAVTLFKANYGYTF
TRBV11-2	TRBJ2-2	.	.	TGTGCCAGCAGCTTGGGCCAGGGTCTGGCCACCGGGGAGCTGTTTTTT	CASSLGQGLATGELFF
TRBV7-3	TRBJ2-1	TRBD2	many	TGTGCCAGCAGTCCCAGCGGGGGGCACAATGAGCAGTTCTTC	CASSPSGGHNEQFF
TRBV6-2/TRBV6-3	TRBJ1-1	.	.	TGTGCCAGCAGTTACCGGACGGCATATCAAGGCGTGAACACTGAAGCTTTCTTT	CASSYRTAYQGVNTEAFF
TRBV28	TRBJ1-6	.	.	TGTGCCAGCAGGCTCCCCGACCGGGGAATTTCACCCCTCCACTTT	CASRLPDRGISPLHF
TRBV9	TRBJ1-4	TRBD1	.	TGTGCCAGCAGCGTAGATAGGGACAGGGGAAGGACTAATGAAAAACTGTTTTTT	CASSVDRDRGRTNEKLFF
TRBV7-2	TRBJ1-3	TRBD1	.	TGTGCCAGCAGCTACAGGGGGGACACCATATATTTT	CASSYRGDTIYF
TRBV12-5	TRBJ1-5	TRBD1	.	TGTGCTAGTGGTTTGCGGGACAGTAGCAATCAGCCCCAGCATTTT	CASGLRDSSNQPQHF
TRBV7-2	TRBJ1-2	.	.	TGTGCCAGCAGCTTAGTACCCCGGTCGGCGGGCTACACCTTC	CASSLVPRSAGYTF
TRBV4-2	TRBJ1-2	.	.	TGTGCCAGCAGCCAAGACCAGCAGGGGTACTATGGCTACACCTTC	CASSQDQQGYYGYTF
TRBV27	TRBJ2-7	.	few	TGTGCCAGCAGCCCACCCCCGGGCTTGGACTACGAGCAGTACTTC	CASSPPPGLDYEQYF
TRBV19	TRBJ1-3	.	.	TGTGCCAGTAGTATAGATCAGTTAGGACGGAGCTCTGGAAACACCATATATTTT	CASSIDQLGRSSGNTIYF
TRBV14	TRBJ2-3	.	once	TGTGCCAGCAGCTTTAGCGCAGATACGCAGTATTTT	CASSFSADTQYF
TRBV28	TRBJ1-3	.	few	TGTGCCAGCAGCCCAGGGAAACGGGGATTCCCGGACACCATATATTTT	CASSPGKRGFPDTIYF
TRBV11-2	TRBJ2-2	.	.	TGTGCCAGCAGCTTCCCCCAGGGGAACACCGGGGAGCTGTTTTTT	CASSFPQGNTGELFF
TRBV30	TRBJ2-7	TRBD2	.	TGTGCCTGGAGCCCTGGGACTAGCGGGATTTTCATTTACGAGCAGTACTTC	CAWSPGTSGIFIYEQYF
TRBV19	TRBJ1-3	.	.	TGTGCCAGTGGCCCGACTAACGGAAACACCATATATTTT	CASGPTNGNTIYF
TRBV11-1	TRBJ2-2	.	.	TGTGCCAGCAGCTCTCTGGGTACCGGGGAGCTGTTTTTT	CASSSLGTGELFF